The 29 T cell receptor beta chains below come from one sample, sequenced in a study of blood T cell repertoires in COVID-19. Here immunoSEQ multiplex PCR was the method, and the copy in TCRdb shows in-frame clones only, minus some. Among some 100,000 clones listed, 85% to 90% were seen once. Sample: peripheral blood. The receptors were gathered from a woman of 80 years or more with active COVID-19.

The chain links TRBV19 to TRBJ1-5; 8 bases match TRBD1. The CDR3 length is 15 residues. V was pared by 3 bases and J by 5 bases, with 6 bases of the junction left unmatched. Germline lookup yields CDR1 LNHDA and CDR2 SQIVND (reference sequence). The CDR3 here is CASSIVQGGDQPQHF. CDR3 sequence (DNA): TGTGCCAGTAGTATTGTACAGGGGGGCGATCAGCCCCAGCATTTT.

The rearrangement uses TRBV19 and TRBJ1-1; D not certain. Trimming took 0 bases from V and 6 from J, leaving 8 bases between them. This CDR3 has 13 residues. CDR1 is LNHDA, CDR2 SQIVND, per germline (reference sequence). CDR3 loop: CASSIEAVSEAFF. CDR3 DNA: TGTGCCAGTAGTATAGAGGCGGTCTCTGAAGCTTTCTTT. Drawing the rest from reference TRBV19 and TRBJ1-1, the complete variable domain is DGGITQSPKYLFRKEGQNVTLSCEQNLNHDAMYWYRQDPGQGLRLIYYSQIVNDFQKGDIAEGYSVSREKKESFPLTVTSAQKNPTAFYLCASSIEAVSEAFFGQGTRLTVV.

The chain couples TRBV4-1 to TRBJ2-1; 7 nucleotides agree with TRBD2. Germline V gene lookup returns CDR1 MGHRA and CDR2 YSYEKL. After removal of 1 base from V and 6 bases from J, the junction contained 12 bases not matched to a gene. CDR3 length equals 17 residues. CDR3 region: CASSQGGTRLAANEQFF. CDR3 coding DNA: TGCGCCAGCAGCCAAGGGGGTACGAGACTAGCCGCCAATGAGCAGTTCTTC.

This chain links TRBV5-1 with TRBJ2-5; TRBD1 matches at 7 bases. CDR3 size: 18 residues. CDR1 and CDR2 (germline): SGHRS, YFSETQ. Losses at the gene ends were 3 bases for V and 4 bases for J; bases not matched to a gene: 18. The DNA of the CDR3 is TGCGCCAGCAGCTCCAAAACCATACAGGGGAATAAGGGAGAGACCCAGTACTTC. It yields the protein CASSSKTIQGNKGETQYF.

The rearrangement links TRBV21-1 to TRBJ2-1; TRBD2 is taken as the D call from the table, unchecked against the DNA. TRBV21-1 is a pseudogene. The length of the CDR3 is 15 residues. Here the CDR3 reads CASSKGGRRYNEQFF. The CDR3 coding sequence is TGTGCCAGCAGCAAAGGGGGGAGGAGATACAATGAGCAGTTCTTC.

The chain has TRBV4-1 and TRBJ1-5; 10 positions agree with TRBD1. CDR3 length: 17 amino acids. Trimming at V came to 1 base and at J to 3 bases, leaving 6 bases not matched to a gene. Germline-derived CDR1 and CDR2 are MGHRA and YSYEKL. The CDR3 loop is CASSQGQGAGVNQPQHF. CDR3 DNA sequence: TGCGCCAGCAGCCAAGGACAGGGGGCCGGAGTCAATCAGCCCCAGCATTTT.

The chain joins TRBV7-6 to TRBJ2-5; maybe TRBD2 (7 bases). V gave up 5 bases and J gave up 1 base, with 14 bases separating them. The germline gives CDR1 SGHVS, CDR2 FNYEAQ. The CDR3 loop spans 15 amino acids. The CDR3 spells CASSQGGAVQETQYF. The CDR3 DNA is TGTGCCAGCAGCCAAGGGGGGGCAGTCCAAGAGACCCAGTACTTC.

This clone has more than one count but fewer than ten. This chain links TRBV7-8 with TRBJ2-1; D may be TRBD1 (5 bases). Germline CDR1 reads SGHVS; CDR2 reads FQNEAQ. Trimming took off 0 bases at V and 14 bases at J, with 14 bases between the two ends. The length of the CDR3 is 13 residues. CDR3 DNA sequence: TGTGCCAGCAGCTTAGCCGTGCAGGGAAGGGAGTTCTTC. Translated: CASSLAVQGREFF.

The rearrangement uses TRBV7-2 and TRBJ2-7; possibly TRBD2 for D (5 bases). This CDR3 region has 12 residues. CDR1 is SGHTA, CDR2 FQGNSA, per germline. Trimming stripped 4 bases from V and 3 bases from J, with 7 bases between. This CDR3 is CASSSTSYEQYF. The CDR3 coding sequence is TGTGCCAGCAGCTCTACTAGCTACGAGCAGTACTTC.

CDR3 bases: TGCGCCAGCAGACTCGTTCATCGCACCACTGAAGCTTTCTTT. This sequence encodes CASRLVHRTTEAFF. The V and J genes are TRBV10-1 and TRBJ1-1; D gene unclear. Germline CDR1 and CDR2: WNHNN and SYGVQD (reference sequence). V was shortened by 6 bases and J by 4 bases, with 15 bases between the two germline ends. The CDR3 is 14 amino acids.

This rearrangement joins TRBV5-6 to TRBJ2-1, with D hard to call. The CDR3 consists of 11 residues. With 1 base removed from V and 7 bases from J, the gap between germline ends came to 3 bases. CDR1 and CDR2 (germline): SGHDT, YYEEEE. CDR3 region: CASSLYNEQFF. In DNA, the CDR3 is TGTGCCAGCAGCTTGTATAATGAGCAGTTCTTC. The entire variable domain, with the rest obtained from reference TRBV5-6 and TRBJ2-1, is as follows: DAGVTQSPTHLIKTRGQQVTLRCSPKSGHDTVSWYQQALGQGPQFIFQYYEEEERQRGNFPDRFSGHQFPNYSSELNVNALLLGDSALYLCASSLYNEQFFGPGTRLTVL.

The gene calls are TRBV7-6 and TRBJ2-1, with D tentatively TRBD2 (5 bases). The CDR3 is 17 residues long. The germline V and J ends were trimmed by 2 bases and 0 bases, with 14 bases remaining between them. The germline V gene has CDR1 SGHVS and CDR2 FNYEAQ. CDR3: CASSLNGLAGSYNEQFF. The DNA of the CDR3 is TGTGCCAGCAGCTTAAATGGGCTAGCAGGCTCCTACAATGAGCAGTTCTTC.

The chain has TRBV23-1 and TRBJ2-7; 11 nucleotides align to TRBD1. Being an ORF, TRBV23-1 has a function that is uncertain. The CDR3 consists of 12 residues. V trimming: 8 bases; J trimming: 5 bases; junction bases outside the gene matches: 2. The CDR3 DNA sequence: TGCGCCAGCTGGGGACAGGGGGACGAGCAGTACTTC. It yields the protein CASWGQGDEQYF.

The chain links TRBV7-2 to TRBJ2-3, with 11 bases aligning to TRBD2. V trimming: 2 bases; J trimming: 3 bases; junction bases outside the gene matches: 1. Germline V CDR1 and CDR2: SGHTA, FQGNSA. This CDR3 comprises 15 residues. CDR3 bases: TGTGCCAGCAGCTTATGGACTAGCGGGACAGATACGCAGTATTTT. It encodes CASSLWTSGTDTQYF. Based on the CDR3 plus reference TRBV7-2 and TRBJ2-3, the full variable domain is GAGVSQSPSNKVTEKGKDVELRCDPISGHTALYWYRQSLGQGLEFLIYFQGNSAPDKSGLPSDRFSAERTGGSVSTLTIQRTQQEDSAVYLCASSLWTSGTDTQYFGPGTRLTVL.

The chain links TRBV6-6 to TRBJ1-2; no definite D call. The CDR3 length is 13 residues. Per germline, CDR1 MNHNY and CDR2 SVGAGI (reference sequence). V was clipped by 0 bases and J by 5 bases, with 7 bases between them. The CDR3 coding sequence is TGTGCCAGCAGTTACTCAACAGATTATGGCTACACCTTC. This encodes CASSYSTDYGYTF.

The V call is TRBV5-1, the J call TRBJ2-1, with D possibly TRBD1 on 6 matching bases. The CDR3 has 12 residues. Trimming took 1 base from V and 9 from J, leaving 8 bases between them. Germline assignment: CDR1 SGHRS and CDR2 YFSETQ. The CDR3 protein is CASSLTGSEQFF. The CDR3 bases are TGCGCCAGCAGCTTGACAGGGAGTGAGCAGTTCTTC.

This clone was recorded only once. This chain joins TRBV10-3 and TRBJ1-4, with TRBD1 identical over 8 bases. Germline CDR1 ENHRY, CDR2 SYGVKD. V lost 4 bases to trimming and J lost 7 bases; unmatched junction nucleotides: 8. The CDR3 runs 15 residues. DNA of the CDR3: TGTGCCATCAGTGGGCGACAGGGGAACGGTGAAAAACTGTTTTTT. Translated, it gives CAISGRQGNGEKLFF.

V gene TRBV18 combines with J gene TRBJ2-2; TRBD1 agrees at 8 bases. Germline V gene data show CDR1 as KGHSH and CDR2 as LQKENI. V trimming: 5 bases; J trimming: 1 base; junction bases outside the gene matches: 6. The CDR3 is 16 residues long. CDR3 sequence reads: CASSATGTGNTGELFF. Written as DNA, the CDR3 is TGTGCCAGCTCAGCGACTGGGACAGGGAACACCGGGGAGCTGTTTTTT.

This chain uses TRBV5-4 with TRBJ2-2; 10 bases are a match to TRBD1. There are 15 residues in the CDR3. The V gene end was trimmed by 0 bases and the J gene end by 5 bases; junction bases not matched to a gene: 1. CDR1 SGHNT and CDR2 YYREEE come from the germline V gene (reference sequence). The CDR3 DNA reads TGTGCCAGCAGCTTGGGGACAGGGGGAACCGGGGAGCTGTTTTTT. Its protein is CASSLGTGGTGELFF.

This clone was detected only a few times. This chain's CDR3 is CASSLEVRQGNTGELFF. CDR3 bases: TGTGCCAGCAGCTTAGAGGTGCGGCAGGGGAACACCGGGGAGCTGTTTTTT. This rearrangement joins TRBV7-2 to TRBJ2-2; TRBD1 is a possible D gene (5 bases). CDR1 and CDR2 from the germline V gene are SGHTA and FQGNSA. This CDR3 is built from 17 residues. Trimming stripped 1 base from V and 1 base from J, with 13 bases between.

V and J are TRBV28 and TRBJ2-3, with 7 bases identical to TRBD2. Germline CDR1 MDHEN, CDR2 SYDVKM. The CDR3 loop spans 16 amino acids. The trim removed 3 bases at V and 0 bases at J, leaving 6 bases unmatched. The CDR3 spells CASSFPQRGSTDTQYF. The DNA for the CDR3 is TGTGCCAGCAGTTTCCCCCAGCGGGGTAGCACAGATACGCAGTATTTT.

V usage is TRBV7-9 and J usage is TRBJ2-3; 9 bases match TRBD2. The CDR3 is 18 amino acids. V lost 1 base to trimming and J lost 0 bases; unmatched junction nucleotides: 8. CDR1 is SEHNR and CDR2 is FQNEAQ in the germline V gene (reference sequence). The CDR3 sequence: CASSLGGSGRASTDTQYF. In nucleotides, the CDR3 is TGTGCCAGCAGCTTAGGAGGTAGCGGGAGAGCTAGCACAGATACGCAGTATTTT.

This chain uses TRBV15 with TRBJ1-1; unclear D gene. The germline V gene has CDR1 LNHNV and CDR2 YYDKDF (reference sequence). The CDR3 covers 14 residues. Trimming stripped 4 bases from V and 4 bases from J, with 13 bases between. This CDR3 is CATSKRPRGTEAFF. CDR3 sequence (DNA): TGTGCCACCAGCAAACGGCCCCGGGGCACTGAAGCTTTCTTT. Looking up the rest from reference TRBV15 and TRBJ1-1 gives the full variable domain: DAMVIQNPRYQVTQFGKPVTLSCSQTLNHNVMYWYQQKSSQAPKLLFHYYDKDFNNEADTPDNFQSRRPNTSFCFLDIRSPGLGDTAMYLCATSKRPRGTEAFFGQGTRLTVV.

The chain combines TRBV6-5 with TRBJ1-2, with D possibly matching TRBD1 (5 bases). CDR3 length: 14 amino acids. Trimming removed 7 bases from V and 8 bases from J, with 20 bases in between. Germline CDR1 is MNHEY and CDR2 is SVGAGI. Written as DNA, the CDR3 is TGTGCCAGCACCGCCGGTGGGGCCCTGGGGGGCTACACCTTC. Amino acid sequence: CASTAGGALGGYTF.

This chain links TRBV5-6 with TRBJ2-2; 8 bases are a match to TRBD1. V shed 4 bases and J 5 bases; nucleotides not matched to a gene: 7. The germline CDR1 and CDR2 sequences are SGHDT and YYEEEE. This CDR3 region has 15 residues. The CDR3, as DNA: TGTGCCAGCAGCCCCCGACAGGGGATGACCGGGGAGCTGTTTTTT. Its protein is CASSPRQGMTGELFF.

The gene calls are TRBV29-1 and TRBJ2-5, with D perhaps TRBD2 (5 bases). V was shortened by 7 bases and J by 4 bases, with 13 bases between the two germline ends. CDR3 length: 12 residues. The germline CDR1 and CDR2 sequences are SQVTM and ANQGSEA. This chain's CDR3 is CSAGMGRETQYF. Here the CDR3 DNA reads TGCAGCGCCGGGATGGGGAGAGAGACCCAGTACTTC.

The chain has TRBV3-1 (or the pseudogene TRBV3-2) and TRBJ2-1, with 10 nucleotides matching TRBD1. The CDR3 is 18 amino acids. J lost 7 bases, V lost 0 bases, and 12 bases had no gene match. Per the germline V gene, CDR1 is LGHDT and CDR2 is YNNKEL (reference sequence). Here the CDR3 reads CASSQELWTGGLGNEQFF. The DNA of the CDR3 is TGTGCCAGCAGCCAAGAATTATGGACAGGGGGACTAGGGAATGAGCAGTTCTTC.

CDR3 sequence: CASSLTQGDHNYGYTF. CDR3 DNA: TGTGCCAGCTCTCTGACACAGGGGGATCATAACTATGGCTACACCTTC. V is TRBV18 and J is TRBJ1-2; TRBD1 matches 8 bases. This CDR3 contains 16 residues. Trimming at V came to 6 bases and at J to 1 base, leaving 10 bases not matched to a gene. Germline CDR1 reads KGHSH; CDR2 reads LQKENI.

The rearrangement uses TRBV3-1 (or the pseudogene TRBV3-2) and TRBJ1-1; 8 bases map to TRBD1. The germline CDR1 and CDR2 sequences are LGHDT and YNNKEL (reference sequence). V lost 1 base to trimming and J lost 0 bases; unmatched junction nucleotides: 7. The CDR3 length is 17 residues. The CDR3 DNA sequence: TGTGCCAGCAGCCAAGCCAGGGGGCGCGTCGTGAACACTGAAGCTTTCTTT. Its protein product is CASSQARGRVVNTEAFF.